This passage covers 4 T cell receptor beta chains from one sample sequenced in a study of blood T cells in healthy people across ages. Alongside a J-beta primer mix, a sample-barcoded 5' primer served in a second PCR lasting roughly 7 to 11 cycles. TCRdb re-analysed the 5' RACE reads in MiXCR, keeping a single row per CDR3 protein. The table lists around 400,000 distinct CDR3 sequences, approximately 47% of them singletons, with around 49% in the top ten. Sequencing was done on a sample of blood. The receptor source for this set is a man aged 55 to 70 in good health.

This clonotype has ten or more counts. The rearrangement uses TRBV4-2 and TRBJ1-2; D perhaps matches TRBD1 (6 bases). CDR1 is LGHNA and CDR2 is YNFKEQ in the germline V gene. V lost 4 bases and J lost 4, with 13 bases in between. The length of the CDR3 is 14 residues. In DNA form, the CDR3 reads TGTGCCAGCAGCCGACAGGACTCAAGCTATGGCTACACCTTC. It encodes CASSRQDSSYGYTF.

V is TRBV9 and J is TRBJ2-3; tentatively, D is TRBD2 (6 bases). V lost 4 bases and J 2 bases, leaving 11 bases between the germline ends. This CDR3 region has 14 residues. From germline, CDR1 is SGDLS and CDR2 YYNGEE. CDR3 in amino acids: CASSSRGTTDTQYF. The CDR3 DNA follows: TGTGCCAGCAGCTCCCGGGGGACCACAGATACGCAGTATTTT.

The chain carries TRBV7-9 and TRBJ2-5, with 14 bases that match TRBD2. This CDR3 has 17 residues. V lost 5 bases and J lost 5; bases outside the gene matches: 10. Looked up from germline, CDR1 is SEHNR and CDR2 is FQNEAQ (reference sequence). CDR3 sequence: CASSPQLGLAGVETQYF. The CDR3 DNA sequence: TGTGCCAGCAGCCCCCAACTGGGACTAGCGGGGGTTGAGACCCAGTACTTC.

About this clonotype: The DNA is omitted, as the CDR3 cannot be located on it reliably, and the CDR3 follows TCRdb's listing. This chain uses TRBV29-1 with TRBJ2-6; the D call of TRBD1 is as the table states it, not checked on the DNA. The CDR3 length is 13 residues, termini included. Germline V lookup: CDR1 SQVTM, CDR2 ANQGSEA. This CDR3 is CSVVGDGANVMTF.